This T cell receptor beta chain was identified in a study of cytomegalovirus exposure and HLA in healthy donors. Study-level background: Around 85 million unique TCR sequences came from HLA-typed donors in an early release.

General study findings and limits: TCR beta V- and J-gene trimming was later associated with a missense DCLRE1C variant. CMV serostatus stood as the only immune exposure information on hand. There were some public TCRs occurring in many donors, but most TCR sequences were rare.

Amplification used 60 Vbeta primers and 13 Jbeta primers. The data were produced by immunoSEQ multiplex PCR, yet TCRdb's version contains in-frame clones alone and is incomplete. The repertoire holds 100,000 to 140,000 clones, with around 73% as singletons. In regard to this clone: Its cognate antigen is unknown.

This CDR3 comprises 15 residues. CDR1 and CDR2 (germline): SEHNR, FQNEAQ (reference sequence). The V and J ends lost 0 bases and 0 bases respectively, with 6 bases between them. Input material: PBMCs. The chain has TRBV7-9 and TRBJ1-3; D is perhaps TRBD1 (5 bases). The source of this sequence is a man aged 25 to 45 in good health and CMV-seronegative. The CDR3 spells CASSLAGASGNTIYF. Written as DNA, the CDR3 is TGTGCCAGCAGCTTAGCAGGGGCCTCTGGAAACACCATATATTTT.